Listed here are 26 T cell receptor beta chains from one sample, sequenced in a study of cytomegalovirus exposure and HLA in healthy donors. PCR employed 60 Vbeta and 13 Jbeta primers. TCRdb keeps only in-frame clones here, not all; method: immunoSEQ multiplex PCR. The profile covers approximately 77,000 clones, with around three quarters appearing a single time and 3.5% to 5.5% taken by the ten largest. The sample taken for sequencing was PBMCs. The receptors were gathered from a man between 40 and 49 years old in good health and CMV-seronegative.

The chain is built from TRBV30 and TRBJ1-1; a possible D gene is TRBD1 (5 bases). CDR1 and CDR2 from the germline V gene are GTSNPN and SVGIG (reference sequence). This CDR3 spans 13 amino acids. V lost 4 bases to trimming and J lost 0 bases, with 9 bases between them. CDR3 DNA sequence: TGTGCCTGGACGGGGGGAATGAACACTGAAGCTTTCTTT. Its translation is CAWTGGMNTEAFF.

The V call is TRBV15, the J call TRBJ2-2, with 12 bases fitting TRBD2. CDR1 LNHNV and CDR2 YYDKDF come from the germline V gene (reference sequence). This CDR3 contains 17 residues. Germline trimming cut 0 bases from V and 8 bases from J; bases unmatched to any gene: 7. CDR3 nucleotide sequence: TGTGCCACCAGCAGAGATTTGGCTAGCGGGAGGGCGGGGGAGCTGTTTTTT. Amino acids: CATSRDLASGRAGELFF.

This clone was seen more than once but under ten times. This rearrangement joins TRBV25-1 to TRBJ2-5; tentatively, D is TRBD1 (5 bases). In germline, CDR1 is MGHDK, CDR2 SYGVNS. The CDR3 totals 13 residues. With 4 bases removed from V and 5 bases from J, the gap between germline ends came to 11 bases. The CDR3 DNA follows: TGTGCCAGCAGTGGGGGCAGGTCGGAGACCCAGTACTTC. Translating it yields CASSGGRSETQYF.

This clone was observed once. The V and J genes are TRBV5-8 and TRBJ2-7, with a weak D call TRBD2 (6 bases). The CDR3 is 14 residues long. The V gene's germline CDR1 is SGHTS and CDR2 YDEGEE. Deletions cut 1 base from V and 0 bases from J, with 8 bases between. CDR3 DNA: TGTGCCAGCAGCTTGTCGGGACTCTCCTACGAGCAGTACTTC. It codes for CASSLSGLSYEQYF.

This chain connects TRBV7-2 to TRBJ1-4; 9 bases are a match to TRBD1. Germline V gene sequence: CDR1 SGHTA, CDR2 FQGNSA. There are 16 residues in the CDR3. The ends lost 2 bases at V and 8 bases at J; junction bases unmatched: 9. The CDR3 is CASSLIAGQGGEKLFF. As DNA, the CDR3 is TGTGCCAGCAGCTTAATCGCGGGACAGGGAGGGGAAAAACTGTTTTTT. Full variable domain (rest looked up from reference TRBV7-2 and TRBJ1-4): GAGVSQSPSNKVTEKGKDVELRCDPISGHTALYWYRQSLGQGLEFLIYFQGNSAPDKSGLPSDRFSAERTGGSVSTLTIQRTQQEDSAVYLCASSLIAGQGGEKLFFGSGTQLSVL.

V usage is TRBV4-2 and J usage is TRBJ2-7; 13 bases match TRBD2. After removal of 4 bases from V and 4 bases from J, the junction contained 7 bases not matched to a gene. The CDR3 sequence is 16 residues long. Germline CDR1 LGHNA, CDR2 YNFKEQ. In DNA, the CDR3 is TGTGCCAGCAGCCCTCTAGGGACTAGCGGGACTTACGAGCAGTACTTC. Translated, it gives CASSPLGTSGTYEQYF.

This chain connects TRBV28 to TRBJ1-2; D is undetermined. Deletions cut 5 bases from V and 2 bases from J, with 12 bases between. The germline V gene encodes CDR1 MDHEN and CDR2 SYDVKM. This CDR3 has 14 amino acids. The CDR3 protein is CASSPTGENYGYTF. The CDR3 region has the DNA TGTGCCAGCAGTCCTACTGGGGAGAACTATGGCTACACCTTC.

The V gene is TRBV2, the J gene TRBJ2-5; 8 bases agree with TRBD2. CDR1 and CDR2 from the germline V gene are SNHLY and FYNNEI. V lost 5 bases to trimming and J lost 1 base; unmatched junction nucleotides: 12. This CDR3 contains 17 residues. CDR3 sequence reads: CASSPPPTSGSQETQYF. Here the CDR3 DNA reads TGTGCCAGCAGTCCCCCGCCTACTAGCGGCTCCCAAGAGACCCAGTACTTC.

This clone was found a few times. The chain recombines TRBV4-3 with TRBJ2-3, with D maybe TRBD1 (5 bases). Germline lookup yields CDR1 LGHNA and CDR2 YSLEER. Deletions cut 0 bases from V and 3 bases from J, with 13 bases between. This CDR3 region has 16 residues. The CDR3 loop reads CASSQDAAPGTDTQYF. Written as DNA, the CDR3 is TGCGCCAGCAGCCAAGATGCAGCTCCAGGGACAGATACGCAGTATTTT.

CDR3: CASSMGRDTEAFF. The CDR3 nucleotides are TGTGCCAGTAGTATGGGGAGGGACACTGAAGCTTTCTTT. The genes are TRBV19 and TRBJ1-1; D not certain. CDR3 size: 13 residues. Germline assignment: CDR1 LNHDA and CDR2 SQIVND (reference sequence). The V and J ends lost 3 bases and 3 bases respectively, with 8 bases between them. The full variable domain, completed using reference TRBV19 and TRBJ1-1, is DGGITQSPKYLFRKEGQNVTLSCEQNLNHDAMYWYRQDPGQGLRLIYYSQIVNDFQKGDIAEGYSVSREKKESFPLTVTSAQKNPTAFYLCASSMGRDTEAFFGQGTRLTVV.

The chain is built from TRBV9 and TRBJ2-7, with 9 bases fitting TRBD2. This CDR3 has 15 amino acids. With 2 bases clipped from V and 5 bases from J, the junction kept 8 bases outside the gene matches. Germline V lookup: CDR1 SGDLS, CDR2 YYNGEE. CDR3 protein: CASSVGGRALNEQYF. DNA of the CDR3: TGTGCCAGCAGCGTCGGCGGGAGGGCCCTAAACGAGCAGTACTTC.

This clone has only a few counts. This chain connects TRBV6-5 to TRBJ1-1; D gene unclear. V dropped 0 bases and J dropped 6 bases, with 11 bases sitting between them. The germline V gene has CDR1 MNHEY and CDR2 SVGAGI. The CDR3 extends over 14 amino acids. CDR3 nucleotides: TGTGCCAGCAGTTACTCGCTCCGGGGTGCTGAAGCTTTCTTT. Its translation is CASSYSLRGAEAFF.

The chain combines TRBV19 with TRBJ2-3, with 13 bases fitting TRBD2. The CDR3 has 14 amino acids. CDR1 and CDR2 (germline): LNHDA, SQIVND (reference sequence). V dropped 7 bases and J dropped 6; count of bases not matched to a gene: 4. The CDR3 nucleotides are TGTGCCAGTAAAAGGACTAGCGGGAGCGATACGCAGTATTTT. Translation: CASKRTSGSDTQYF.

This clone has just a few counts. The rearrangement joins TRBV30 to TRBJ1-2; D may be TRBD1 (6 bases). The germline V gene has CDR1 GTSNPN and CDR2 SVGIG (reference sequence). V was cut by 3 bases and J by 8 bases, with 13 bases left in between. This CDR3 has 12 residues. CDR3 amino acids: CAWRIQGMGYTF. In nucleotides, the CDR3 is TGTGCCTGGAGGATACAGGGTATGGGCTACACCTTC.

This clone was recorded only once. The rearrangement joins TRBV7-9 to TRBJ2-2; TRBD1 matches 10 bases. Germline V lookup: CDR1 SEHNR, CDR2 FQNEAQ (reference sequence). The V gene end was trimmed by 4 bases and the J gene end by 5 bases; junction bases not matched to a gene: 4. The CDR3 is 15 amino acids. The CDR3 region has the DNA TGTGCCAGCAGCTCCGGGACAGGGGATACCGGGGAGCTGTTTTTT. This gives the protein CASSSGTGDTGELFF.

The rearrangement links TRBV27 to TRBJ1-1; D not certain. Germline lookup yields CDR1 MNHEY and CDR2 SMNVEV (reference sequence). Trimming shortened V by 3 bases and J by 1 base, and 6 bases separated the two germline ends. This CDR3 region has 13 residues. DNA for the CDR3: TGTGCCAGCAGTTTGCGGGGGAACACTGAAGCTTTCTTT. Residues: CASSLRGNTEAFF.

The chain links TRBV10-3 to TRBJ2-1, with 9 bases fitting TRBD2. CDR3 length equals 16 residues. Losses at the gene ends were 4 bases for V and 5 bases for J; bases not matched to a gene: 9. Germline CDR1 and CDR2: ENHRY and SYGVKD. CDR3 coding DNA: TGTGCCATCAGTGGTATTAGCGGGAGTGGAAACAATGAGCAGTTCTTC. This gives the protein CAISGISGSGNNEQFF.

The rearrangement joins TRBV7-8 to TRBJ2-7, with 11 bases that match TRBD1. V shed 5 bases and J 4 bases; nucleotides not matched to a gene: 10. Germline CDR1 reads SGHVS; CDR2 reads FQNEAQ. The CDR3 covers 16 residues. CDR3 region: CASSLPPGQGVYEQYF. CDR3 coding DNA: TGTGCCAGCAGCCTCCCGCCGGGACAGGGGGTTTACGAGCAGTACTTC.

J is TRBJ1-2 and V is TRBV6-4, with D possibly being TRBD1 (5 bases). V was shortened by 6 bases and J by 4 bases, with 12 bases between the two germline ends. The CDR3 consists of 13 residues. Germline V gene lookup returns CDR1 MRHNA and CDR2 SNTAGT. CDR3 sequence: CASSAGGVYGYTF. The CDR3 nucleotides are TGTGCCAGCAGCGCCGGGGGGGTCTATGGCTACACCTTC.

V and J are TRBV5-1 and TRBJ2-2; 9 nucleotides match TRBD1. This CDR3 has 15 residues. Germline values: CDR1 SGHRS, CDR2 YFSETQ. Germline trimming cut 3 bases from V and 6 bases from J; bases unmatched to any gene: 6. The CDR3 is CASSWGQGGAGELFF. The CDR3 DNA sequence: TGCGCCAGCAGCTGGGGACAGGGCGGCGCCGGGGAGCTGTTTTTT. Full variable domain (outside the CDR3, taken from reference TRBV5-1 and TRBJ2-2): KAGVTQTPRYLIKTRGQQVTLSCSPISGHRSVSWYQQTPGQGLQFLFEYFSETQRNKGNFPGRFSGRQFSNSRSEMNVSTLELGDSALYLCASSWGQGGAGELFFGEGSRLTVL.

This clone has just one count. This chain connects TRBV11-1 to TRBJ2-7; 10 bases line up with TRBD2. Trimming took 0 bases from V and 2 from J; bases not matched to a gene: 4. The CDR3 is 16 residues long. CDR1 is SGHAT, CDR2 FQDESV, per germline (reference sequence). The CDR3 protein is CASSLAGGTSAYEQYF. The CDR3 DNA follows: TGTGCCAGCAGCTTAGCCGGTGGGACTAGCGCCTACGAGCAGTACTTC.

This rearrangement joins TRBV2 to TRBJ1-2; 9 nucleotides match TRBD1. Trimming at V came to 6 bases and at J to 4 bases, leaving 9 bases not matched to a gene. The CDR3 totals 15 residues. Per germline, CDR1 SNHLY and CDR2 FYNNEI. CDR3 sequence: CASREPGQGVYGYTF. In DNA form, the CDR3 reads TGTGCCAGCAGGGAGCCGGGACAGGGAGTCTATGGCTACACCTTC.

The CDR3 is CASGLAGVGETQYF. The CDR3 region has the DNA TGTGCCAGCGGACTAGCGGGAGTGGGGGAGACCCAGTACTTC. The chain uses TRBV6-5 and TRBJ2-5; 13 bases map to TRBD2. The J segment lost 5 bases and the V segment lost 8 bases, leaving 5 bases of the junction unmatched. This CDR3 region has 14 residues. Germline CDR1 and CDR2: MNHEY and SVGAGI.

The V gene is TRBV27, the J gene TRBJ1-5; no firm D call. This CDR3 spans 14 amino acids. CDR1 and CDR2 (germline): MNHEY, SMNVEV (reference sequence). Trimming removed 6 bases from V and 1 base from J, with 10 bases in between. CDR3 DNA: TGTGCCAGCAGGCGGGGAGAAAGCAATCAGCCCCAGCATTTT. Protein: CASRRGESNQPQHF.

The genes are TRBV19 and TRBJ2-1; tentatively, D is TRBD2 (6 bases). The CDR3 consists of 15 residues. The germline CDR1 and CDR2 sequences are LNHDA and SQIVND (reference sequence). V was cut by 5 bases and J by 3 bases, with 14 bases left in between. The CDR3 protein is CASSAWDGGYNEQFF. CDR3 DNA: TGTGCCAGTAGTGCATGGGACGGGGGCTACAATGAGCAGTTCTTC.

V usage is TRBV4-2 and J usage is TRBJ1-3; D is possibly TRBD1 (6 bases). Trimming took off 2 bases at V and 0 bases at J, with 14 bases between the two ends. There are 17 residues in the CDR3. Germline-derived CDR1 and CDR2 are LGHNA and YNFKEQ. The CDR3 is CASSQIGQWSSGNTIYF. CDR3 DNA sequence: TGTGCCAGCAGCCAAATCGGACAGTGGAGCTCTGGAAACACCATATATTTT.